This T cell receptor (beta chain) was recorded in a study of T cell clonotyping in hematopoietic cell transplantation. Study-wide results and caveats: Pathologically expanded recipient clonotypes increased progressively from day 30 to day 180 as diversity fell. Higher Inverse Simpson Index values in graft donor and pretransplant recipient predicted broader posttransplant TCR diversity. At the given depth, recipient repertoires were over 95% de novo clonotypes. No sorting was done, leaving CD4 and CD8 contributions mixed.

Comments on this clone: Its antigen remains unidentified.

Profiling relied on immunoSEQ multiplex PCR, and the TCRdb table lists in-frame clones only, not all of them. This table has 28,000 or so clones, 95% appearing once. The TCR sequence derives from a man aged 50-59 years in good health. Some clones in this sample may be carry-over from other donors' samples. Specimen: peripheral blood mononuclear cells.

The CDR3 coding sequence is TGTGCCAGCAGACAACAGGGGGCGGACAATCAGCCCCAGCATTTT. As protein: CASRQQGADNQPQHF. The chain couples TRBV6-6 to TRBJ1-5; 9 bases line up with TRBD1. The trim removed 6 bases at V and 3 bases at J, leaving 6 bases unmatched. There are 15 residues in the CDR3. The germline gives CDR1 MNHNY, CDR2 SVGAGI (reference sequence).